These 22 T cell receptor beta chains were all obtained from the same sample, sequenced in a study of graft-versus-host responses after intestinal transplantation. Which antigens these TCRs recognize remains unknown. Only in-frame clones appear in the TCRdb table, and some are missing; sequencing was by immunoSEQ multiplex PCR. The sample yields tens of thousands of clones, around 94% seen once. Here the sequenced sample was unstimulated CD4+ T cells sorted from spleen or lymph node cells, taken before transplant. The receptor source for this set is a human donor who was the organ donor for an intestinal transplant.

The chain combines TRBV5-6 with TRBJ2-5; 10 positions agree with TRBD2. The CDR3 contains 19 residues. V lost 3 bases, J lost 0 bases, and 14 bases stayed unmatched. Germline-derived CDR1 and CDR2 are SGHDT and YYEEEE. The CDR3 here is CASSWRTEAGGPYQETQYF. The CDR3 DNA sequence: TGTGCCAGCAGCTGGAGAACTGAAGCGGGGGGGCCGTACCAAGAGACCCAGTACTTC. The variable domain in full, completed from reference TRBV5-6 and TRBJ2-5, reads DAGVTQSPTHLIKTRGQQVTLRCSPKSGHDTVSWYQQALGQGPQFIFQYYEEEERQRGNFPDRFSGHQFPNYSSELNVNALLLGDSALYLCASSWRTEAGGPYQETQYFGPGTRLLVL.

V and J are TRBV6-4 and TRBJ1-6, with 7 bases identical to TRBD1. Unmatched junction bases numbered 5, after V lost 6 bases and J lost 9 bases. Germline V gene data show CDR1 as MRHNA and CDR2 as SNTAGT. The CDR3 spans 13 residues. The CDR3 coding sequence is TGTGCCAGCAGAGGACACAGGGGTTCACCCCTCCACTTT. Amino acids: CASRGHRGSPLHF.

V is TRBV6-1 and J is TRBJ1-6, with 9 bases aligning to TRBD1. CDR1 is MNHNS and CDR2 is SASEGT in the germline V gene. V was pared by 4 bases and J by 0 bases, with 13 bases of the junction left unmatched. CDR3 length: 20 amino acids. The DNA for the CDR3 is TGTGCCAGCAGTGCCGAGACGGACAGGGGTTGGAGCTCCTATAATTCACCCCTCCACTTT. This gives the protein CASSAETDRGWSSYNSPLHF.

In this sample, this clone turned up once. The chain combines TRBV7-2 with TRBJ2-5; no firm D call. CDR1 is SGHTA, CDR2 FQGNSA, per germline. The CDR3 contains 14 residues. Trimming pared 0 bases from V and 1 base from J, leaving 6 bases between. The CDR3 sequence: CASSLATGQETQYF. The CDR3 region has the DNA TGTGCCAGCAGCTTAGCGACGGGCCAAGAGACCCAGTACTTC.

This clone was recorded once. This rearrangement joins TRBV6-5 to TRBJ1-3; 12 bases match TRBD1. Germline V CDR1 and CDR2: MNHEY, SVGAGI. After removal of 5 bases from V and 9 bases from J, the junction contained 5 bases not matched to a gene. The CDR3 is 14 residues long. Here the CDR3 reads CASSQGDRGPTIYF. The CDR3 bases are TGTGCCAGCAGTCAAGGGGACAGGGGGCCCACCATATATTTT.

The chain couples TRBV21-1 to TRBJ2-4; TRBD1, the table's D call, was not compared with the DNA. TRBV21-1 is tagged as a pseudogene. The CDR3 runs 15 residues. CDR3: CARPGTGEAKNIQYF. CDR3 in DNA: TGTGCCCGCCCCGGGACAGGGGAGGCCAAAAACATTCAGTACTTC.

V is TRBV30 and J is TRBJ1-1; 9 bases map to TRBD1. V lost 2 bases to trimming and J lost 4 bases; unmatched junction nucleotides: 5. Germline CDR1 GTSNPN, CDR2 SVGIG (reference sequence). The CDR3 has 14 residues. The CDR3 spells CAWSRDRVPTEAFF. DNA of the CDR3: TGTGCCTGGAGTAGGGACAGGGTCCCCACTGAAGCTTTCTTT.

The V call is TRBV7-2, the J call TRBJ2-2, with 10 bases lining up with TRBD2. The V gene's germline CDR1 is SGHTA and CDR2 FQGNSA. Losses at the gene ends were 4 bases for V and 5 bases for J; bases not matched to a gene: 13. The length of the CDR3 is 18 residues. The CDR3 sequence: CASSSLPSGGWQTGELFF. CDR3 in DNA: TGTGCCAGCAGCTCCCTGCCTAGCGGGGGTTGGCAGACCGGGGAGCTGTTTTTT.

This sequence joins TRBV6-1 and TRBJ2-7; 9 nucleotides match TRBD1. The V and J ends lost 5 bases and 3 bases, in that order; junction bases with no gene match: 5. This CDR3 is 14 amino acids long. Germline V gives CDR1 MNHNS, CDR2 SASEGT. CDR3 sequence: CASSTRQGGYEQYF. The CDR3 DNA sequence: TGTGCCAGCAGTACAAGACAGGGGGGCTACGAGCAGTACTTC.

The rearrangement links TRBV18 to TRBJ2-2; D may be TRBD1 (5 bases). V gave up 0 bases and J gave up 6 bases, with 8 bases separating them. The CDR3 is made up of 14 amino acids. Germline-derived CDR1 and CDR2 are KGHSH and LQKENI. CDR3 sequence reads: CASSPPVGAGELFF. The CDR3 coding sequence is TGTGCCAGCTCACCACCGGTAGGGGCCGGGGAGCTGTTTTTT. Together with reference TRBV18 and TRBJ2-2, the CDR3 gives the full variable domain: NAGVMQNPRHLVRRRGQEARLRCSPMKGHSHVYWYRQLPEEGLKFMVYLQKENIIDESGMPKERFSAEFPKEGPSILRIQQVVRGDSAAYFCASSPPVGAGELFFGEGSRLTVL.

This chain links TRBV7-2 with TRBJ2-3; no clear D. The CDR3 has 13 amino acids. Germline V CDR1 and CDR2: SGHTA, FQGNSA. V gave up 2 bases and J gave up 3 bases, with 6 bases separating them. CDR3 amino acids: CASSLRRTDTQYF. As DNA, the CDR3 is TGTGCCAGCAGCTTAAGAAGAACAGATACGCAGTATTTT. Combining the CDR3 with reference TRBV7-2 and TRBJ2-3 gives the whole variable domain GAGVSQSPSNKVTEKGKDVELRCDPISGHTALYWYRQSLGQGLEFLIYFQGNSAPDKSGLPSDRFSAERTGGSVSTLTIQRTQQEDSAVYLCASSLRRTDTQYFGPGTRLTVL.

V and J are TRBV7-7 and TRBJ2-5, with 8 bases aligning to TRBD1. This CDR3 is built from 13 residues. Trimming removed 1 base from V and 5 bases from J; junction bases left unmatched: 0. The germline V gene has CDR1 SSHAT and CDR2 FNYEAQ (reference sequence). CDR3 sequence reads: CASSLDRGETQYF. CDR3 in DNA: TGTGCCAGCAGCTTAGACAGGGGGGAGACCCAGTACTTC.

For the CDR3, the DNA is TGTGCCAGCAGCTTGGGGGGGGTAGGGGCAGATACGCAGTATTTT. The encoded protein is CASSLGGVGADTQYF. The J gene is TRBJ2-3, the V gene TRBV5-4, with a weak D call TRBD2 (6 bases). V gave up 0 bases and J gave up 4 bases, with 12 bases separating them. Germline V gene sequence: CDR1 SGHNT, CDR2 YYREEE (reference sequence). This CDR3 contains 15 residues.

The rearrangement uses TRBV6-1 and TRBJ2-7; no reliable D call. V lost 6 bases and J lost 6, with 12 bases in between. The CDR3 spans 12 residues. Germline V CDR1 and CDR2: MNHNS, SASEGT. The CDR3 is CASRTDRPEQYF. CDR3 DNA: TGTGCCAGCAGAACGGACCGACCCGAGCAGTACTTC.

The CDR3 coding sequence is TGTGCCAGTAGTCTCGCCGGGACAGGGAGAGTTGGCTACACCTTC. Protein product: CASSLAGTGRVGYTF. The chain carries TRBV19 and TRBJ1-2; 9 positions match TRBD1. Germline CDR1 reads LNHDA; CDR2 reads SQIVND (reference sequence). This CDR3 contains 15 residues. V shed 5 bases, J shed 7 bases, and the junction held 11 bases outside the gene matches.

The V gene is TRBV7-8, the J gene TRBJ2-3; 13 nucleotides match TRBD2. The CDR3 covers 16 residues. The J segment lost 1 base and the V segment lost 4 bases, leaving 2 bases of the junction unmatched. Per germline, CDR1 SGHVS and CDR2 FQNEAQ. CDR3 nucleotide sequence: TGTGCCAGCAGCTGGACTAGCGGGGGCGGCACAGATACGCAGTATTTT. This translates into CASSWTSGGGTDTQYF. The full variable domain, rest sourced from reference TRBV7-8 and TRBJ2-3, is GAGVSQSPRYKVAKRGQDVALRCDPISGHVSLFWYQQALGQGPEFLTYFQNEAQLDKSGLPSDRFFAERPEGSVSTLKIQRTQQEDSAVYLCASSWTSGGGTDTQYFGPGTRLTVL.

As for this clone: The identical CDR3 is also encoded by other nucleotide sequences in the sample. The rearrangement joins TRBV5-1 to TRBJ2-5, with D unresolved. This CDR3 contains 11 residues. Germline-derived CDR1 and CDR2 are SGHRS and YFSETQ. Trimming removed 1 base from V and 2 bases from J, with 0 bases in between. The CDR3 region is CASSLQETQYF. CDR3 DNA: TGCGCCAGCAGCTTGCAAGAGACCCAGTACTTC.

This sequence joins TRBV5-4 and TRBJ1-1; no firm D call. Per the germline V gene, CDR1 is SGHNT and CDR2 is YYREEE (reference sequence). Trimming took off 4 bases at V and 11 bases at J, with 18 bases between the two ends. This CDR3 contains 13 residues. The CDR3 region has the DNA TGTGCCAGCAGCCTGACGACGGGCGAGTACGCTTTCTTT. The encoded protein is CASSLTTGEYAFF.

This chain joins TRBV9 and TRBJ1-4; the D is unclear. V was trimmed by 0 bases and J by 8 bases, leaving 8 bases between them. The CDR3 length is 13 residues. Germline V CDR1 and CDR2: SGDLS, YYNGEE. The CDR3 DNA reads TGTGCCAGCAGCGTAGCGGGCAAAGAAAAACTGTTTTTT. As protein: CASSVAGKEKLFF.

The V gene is TRBV7-6, the J gene TRBJ1-2; 9 bases line up with TRBD1. The CDR3 length is 15 residues. J was trimmed by 2 bases and V by 1 base; bases with no gene match: 2. The germline V gene has CDR1 SGHVS and CDR2 FNYEAQ. CDR3 nucleotide sequence: TGTGCCAGCAGCTTAGGACAGGGGGGAAACTATGGCTACACCTTC. Translating gives CASSLGQGGNYGYTF.

The J gene is TRBJ2-7, the V gene TRBV11-2; D might be TRBD2 (5 bases). CDR3 size: 15 residues. Deletions cut 5 bases from V and 2 bases from J, with 16 bases between. The germline CDR1 and CDR2 sequences are SGHAT and FQNNGV. The CDR3 nucleotides read TGTGCCAGCAGCGAGAGCGGAACCCCTCCCTACGAGCAGTACTTC. Encoded protein: CASSESGTPPYEQYF.

V and J are TRBV2 and TRBJ2-3, with D possibly being TRBD1 (5 bases). The CDR3 length is 14 residues. Germline lookup yields CDR1 SNHLY and CDR2 FYNNEI. The V end lost 4 bases, the J end lost 2 bases, and 10 bases lay between the germline ends. The chain's CDR3 is CASSASGYTDTQYF. For the CDR3, the DNA is TGTGCCAGCAGTGCCTCAGGGTACACAGATACGCAGTATTTT. The full variable domain, completed using reference TRBV2 and TRBJ2-3, is EPEVTQTPSHQVTQMGQEVILRCVPISNHLYFYWYRQILGQKVEFLVSFYNNEISEKSEIFDDQFSVERPDGSNFTLKIRSTKLEDSAMYFCASSASGYTDTQYFGPGTRLTVL.